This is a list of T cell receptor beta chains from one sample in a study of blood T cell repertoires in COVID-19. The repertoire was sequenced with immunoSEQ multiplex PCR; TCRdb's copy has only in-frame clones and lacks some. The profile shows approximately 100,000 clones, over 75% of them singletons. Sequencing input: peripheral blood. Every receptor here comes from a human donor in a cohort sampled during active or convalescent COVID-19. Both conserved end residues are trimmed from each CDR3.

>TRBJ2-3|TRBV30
AWTSGGETDTQY
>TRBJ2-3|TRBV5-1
ASSQLVSYTDTQY
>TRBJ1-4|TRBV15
ATSRDSRGDGKLF
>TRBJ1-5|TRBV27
ASKTGGYNQPQH
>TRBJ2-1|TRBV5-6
ASRDIGQGVTYNEQF
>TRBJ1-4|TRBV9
ASSVAVGGEKLF
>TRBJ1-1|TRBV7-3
ASSSRRDTEAF
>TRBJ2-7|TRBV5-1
ASSLAHEQY
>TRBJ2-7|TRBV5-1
ASSLGHGYEQY
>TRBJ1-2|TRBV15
ATSPRGSGVDGYT
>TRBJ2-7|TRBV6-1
ASSEEGQGYYEQY
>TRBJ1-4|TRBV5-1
ASSSDRDLNEKLF
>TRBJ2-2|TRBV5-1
ASRVATSGAGELF
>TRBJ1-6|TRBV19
ASSFHYQGRDNSPLH
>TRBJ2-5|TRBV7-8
ASSSSVAGSQETQY
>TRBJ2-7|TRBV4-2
ASSPSRDYEQY
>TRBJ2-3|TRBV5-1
ASSFGQGGDTQY
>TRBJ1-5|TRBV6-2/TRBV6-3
ASSYRGGPQPQH
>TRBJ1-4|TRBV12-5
ASGLGAGAYEKLF
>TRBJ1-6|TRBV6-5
ASSYDSVVSPLH
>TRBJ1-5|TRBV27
ASRKGAVSWDGPQH
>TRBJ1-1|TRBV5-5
ASSREQGAAEAF
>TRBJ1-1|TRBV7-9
ASSGRGPHGAEAF
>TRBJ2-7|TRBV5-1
ASSFLGGSYEQY
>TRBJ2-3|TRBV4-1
ASSRLGQGRTDTQY
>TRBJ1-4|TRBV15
ATSHLGGNEKLF
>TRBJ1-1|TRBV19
ASSIVTGGMNTEAF
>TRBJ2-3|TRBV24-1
ATSDRTSIRTDTQY
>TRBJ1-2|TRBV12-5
ASGSSDRSYGYT
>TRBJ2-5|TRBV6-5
ASVRGSEETQY
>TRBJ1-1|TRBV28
ASGPGQGNTEAF
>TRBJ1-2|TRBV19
ASRDGQSYGYT
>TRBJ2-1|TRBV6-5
ASRGDFYNEQF
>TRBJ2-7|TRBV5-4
ASSFGQGLSGDKY
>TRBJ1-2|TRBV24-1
ATSPNSNYGYT
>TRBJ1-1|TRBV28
ASTGVTEAF
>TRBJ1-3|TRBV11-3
ASSFLPRDSGNTIY
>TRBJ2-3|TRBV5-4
ASSLKRQGGDTQY
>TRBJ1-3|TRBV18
ASSPPTGYGNTIY
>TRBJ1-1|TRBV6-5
ASGRGADTEAF
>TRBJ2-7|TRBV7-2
ASSSRYEQY